This T cell receptor (beta chain) is drawn from a study of blood T cell repertoires in COVID-19. Background on the study: Sources were T cells, B-cell-depleted T cells, or PBMCs; the material itself was cDNA or gDNA.

In the original analysis: How many nucleated cells were present was estimated from reference gene primer amplification. Repertoires were generated with immunoSEQ multiplex PCR, while TCRdb's copy carries only in-frame clones and drops some. For V, J and clone size, that table is used; D and trimming come from the DNA. The table records over 85,000 clones, more than 75% of them present only once. From germline, CDR1 is SGDLS and CDR2 YYNGEE. The CDR3 is 16 residues long. After removal of 4 bases from V and 7 bases from J, the junction contained 11 bases not matched to a gene. The V and J genes are TRBV9 and TRBJ1-6; 7 positions agree with TRBD1. This TCR was sampled from a human donor in a cohort sampled during active COVID-19. The source material was peripheral blood. CDR3 residues: CASSPFDRARNSPLHF. CDR3 DNA sequence: TGTGCCAGCAGCCCATTCGACAGGGCCCGAAATTCACCCCTCCACTTT.